The rows below give T cell receptor beta chains drawn from one sample of a study of blood T cell repertoires in COVID-19. Sequencing was performed with immunoSEQ multiplex PCR; in TCRdb, only in-frame clones are kept and a portion is missing. This table holds some 460,000 clones, approximately 90% found once. Sequencing was done on a sample of peripheral blood. Source of these receptors: a woman aged 25-40 years with acute or convalescent COVID-19. Each CDR3 is given with its conserved first and last residue. A D gene is named only where the DNA matches it firmly. A clone size is listed for some rows: how often the clone was seen (once, few, many), or a class if it is expanded.

clone_size	v_call	d_call	j_call	cdr3_aa	cdr3_nt
.	TRBV30	TRBD1	TRBJ1-6	CAWTGDRGGSPLHF	TGTGCCTGGACCGGGGACAGGGGAGGGTCACCCCTCCACTTT
.	TRBV24-1	TRBD1	TRBJ2-3	CATSDLPGGYRTDTQYF	TGTGCCACCAGTGATCTCCCAGGGGGCTATAGGACAGATACGCAGTATTTT
.	TRBV9	.	TRBJ1-1	CASSPGKNTEAFF	TGTGCCAGCAGCCCGGGAAAGAACACTGAAGCTTTCTTT
.	TRBV9	.	TRBJ1-2	CASSVDRQGLGGYTF	TGTGCCAGCAGCGTCGACCGGCAGGGGCTGGGTGGCTACACCTTC
.	TRBV6-6	TRBD2	TRBJ2-7	CASSPPSGGPSQYEQYF	TGTGCCAGCAGTCCGCCTAGCGGGGGGCCCTCACAGTACGAGCAGTACTTC
.	TRBV12-5	TRBD1	TRBJ2-7	CATGQGSYEQYF	TGTGCTACGGGACAGGGTTCCTACGAGCAGTACTTC
.	TRBV5-1	.	TRBJ1-3	CASSSGSTSSGNTIYF	TGCGCCAGCAGCTCGGGGTCCACTAGCTCTGGAAACACCATATATTTT
.	TRBV3-1/TRBV3-2	.	TRBJ2-2	CASSQDPAGELFF	TGTGCCAGCAGCCAAGATCCAGCCGGGGAGCTGTTTTTT
.	TRBV28	TRBD1	TRBJ1-6	CASKEPTGVGNSPLHF	TGTGCCAGCAAAGAACCGACAGGGGTGGGTAATTCACCCCTCCACTTT
once	TRBV19	TRBD1	TRBJ1-6	CASTRDRVPNSPLHF	TGTGCCAGTACCCGGGACAGGGTACCTAATTCACCCCTCCACTTT
.	TRBV18	TRBD2	TRBJ2-7	CASSQGTSVSYEQYF	TGTGCCAGCTCACAGGGGACTAGCGTATCCTACGAGCAGTACTTC
.	TRBV5-1	.	TRBJ2-3	CASSLTGLGTDTQYF	TGCGCCAGCAGCTTGACAGGGCTAGGCACAGATACGCAGTATTTT
.	TRBV18	TRBD1	TRBJ1-2	CASSPPGQNYGYTF	TGTGCCAGCTCACCACCGGGACAGAACTATGGCTACACCTTC
.	TRBV5-1	.	TRBJ1-6	CASSLWTGISPLHF	TGCGCCAGCAGCTTATGGACCGGGATTTCACCCCTCCACTTT
few	TRBV7-8	.	TRBJ1-5	CASSPITGNQPQHF	TGTGCCAGCAGCCCCATTACGGGCAATCAGCCCCAGCATTTT
.	TRBV13	.	TRBJ2-1	CASRVGTTRNEQFF	TGTGCCAGCAGAGTCGGGACAACGCGCAATGAGCAGTTCTTC
.	TRBV18	.	TRBJ2-7	CASSKDLGQSSYEQYF	TGTGCCAGCTCAAAAGACTTGGGTCAGAGCTCCTACGAGCAGTACTTC
.	TRBV5-1	.	TRBJ2-1	CASTLGGSARNNEQFF	TGCGCCAGCACCCTTGGAGGTTCCGCCCGCAACAATGAGCAGTTCTTC
once	TRBV7-3	.	TRBJ2-2	CASSSGVNTGELFF	TGTGCCAGCAGCTCCGGGGTCAATACCGGGGAGCTGTTTTTT
.	TRBV27	.	TRBJ2-1	CASSLAGSYNEQFF	TGTGCCAGCAGTTTAGCGGGCTCCTACAATGAGCAGTTCTTC
.	TRBV4-1	.	TRBJ2-7	CASSHDSGPYEQYF	TGCGCCAGCAGCCATGATTCAGGGCCCTACGAGCAGTACTTC
once	TRBV10-2	.	TRBJ2-3	CASSDARATDTQYF	TGCGCCAGCAGCGACGCCAGGGCCACAGATACGCAGTATTTT
once	TRBV5-1	TRBD2	TRBJ2-1	CASSLGLAGGWRVEQFF	TGCGCCAGCAGCTTGGGACTAGCGGGGGGGTGGCGCGTTGAGCAGTTCTTC
.	TRBV7-3	TRBD1	TRBJ2-5	CASSLTGTGQETQYF	TGTGCCAGCAGCCTAACCGGGACAGGACAAGAGACCCAGTACTTC
.	TRBV3-1/TRBV3-2	.	TRBJ2-1	CASSQARYNEQFF	TGTGCCAGCAGCCAAGCCAGGTACAATGAGCAGTTCTTC
once	TRBV18	.	TRBJ1-1	CASSPEGVEAFF	TGTGCCAGCTCACCAGAGGGAGTGGAAGCTTTCTTT
.	TRBV10-3	.	TRBJ2-7	CAISDRGEIYEQYF	TGTGCCATCAGTGACCGGGGTGAGATCTACGAGCAGTACTTC
.	TRBV6-5	TRBD2	TRBJ2-7	CASSNLADSYEQYF	TGTGCCAGCAGTAACCTAGCGGACTCCTACGAGCAGTACTTC
.	TRBV20-1	.	TRBJ2-5	CSASGGKTQYF	TGCAGTGCTAGCGGGGGAAAGACCCAGTACTTC
once	TRBV14	.	TRBJ2-7	CASSHVDGVSGEQYF	TGTGCCAGCAGCCACGTAGACGGGGTTTCGGGGGAGCAGTACTTC
.	TRBV30	TRBD2	TRBJ2-1	CAWDPPGGSGEQFF	TGTGCCTGGGACCCGCCCGGGGGGTCGGGGGAGCAGTTCTTC